This passage covers 7 T cell receptor beta chains from one sample sequenced in a study of T cell changes during pregnancy in multiple sclerosis. Repertoires were generated with immunoSEQ multiplex PCR, while TCRdb's copy carries only in-frame clones and drops some. The repertoire holds 65,000 to 90,000 clones, with 91% as singletons. This sample comprised PBMCs, obtained in the first trimester of pregnancy. Source of these receptors: a female donor in good health, serving as a control in a pregnancy study. Some clones in this sample may be carry-over from other donors' samples.

The chain employs TRBV7-9 and TRBJ2-3; a possible D gene is TRBD2 (5 bases). V gave up 7 bases and J gave up 2 bases, with 10 bases separating them. The CDR3 sequence is 13 residues long. Germline lookup yields CDR1 SEHNR and CDR2 FQNEAQ (reference sequence). Here the CDR3 reads CASTRGATDTQYF. CDR3 nucleotide sequence: TGTGCCAGCACCCGGGGAGCCACAGATACGCAGTATTTT.

The chain carries TRBV6-4 and TRBJ2-1; 8 nucleotides line up with TRBD2. The V and J ends lost 5 bases and 4 bases, in that order; junction bases with no gene match: 7. The CDR3 is made up of 15 amino acids. CDR1 and CDR2 (germline): MRHNA, SNTAGT. For the CDR3, the DNA is TGTGCCAGCAGTACTTCACTAGCGGATTACAATGAGCAGTTCTTC. It encodes CASSTSLADYNEQFF.

V usage is TRBV5-5 and J usage is TRBJ2-1; perhaps TRBD1 as D (6 bases). From germline, CDR1 is SGHKS and CDR2 YYEKEE (reference sequence). The CDR3 is 14 residues long. The germline V and J ends were trimmed by 4 bases and 7 bases, with 15 bases remaining between them. The CDR3 spells CASSHGQGSNEQFF. Written as DNA, the CDR3 is TGTGCCAGCAGCCATGGGCAGGGGTCTAATGAGCAGTTCTTC.

The rearrangement links TRBV2 to TRBJ2-1; no reliable D call. The germline V gene encodes CDR1 SNHLY and CDR2 FYNNEI. This CDR3 contains 16 residues. V was cut by 7 bases and J by 4 bases, with 20 bases left in between. The CDR3 reads CASTPGLAESYNEQFF. CDR3 nucleotides: TGTGCCAGCACGCCGGGTTTGGCCGAATCATACAATGAGCAGTTCTTC.

In the case of this clone: Other nucleotide sequences from this sample produce the same CDR3. V and J are TRBV27 and TRBJ2-7, with D unresolved. Germline lookup yields CDR1 MNHEY and CDR2 SMNVEV (reference sequence). The CDR3 has 12 residues. V lost 5 bases and J lost 4, with 9 bases in between. This CDR3 is CASSPSGYEQYF. As DNA, the CDR3 is TGTGCCAGCAGTCCTTCCGGGTACGAGCAGTACTTC.

The V call is TRBV14, the J call TRBJ2-2; no definite D call. The germline CDR1 and CDR2 sequences are SGHDN and FVKESK. The CDR3 is made up of 14 amino acids. Trimming removed 4 bases at V and 0 bases at J, with 6 bases between. The CDR3 nucleotides are TGTGCCAGCAGCCTAAATACGAACACCGGGGAGCTGTTTTTT. It translates to CASSLNTNTGELFF.

The chain employs TRBV7-6 and TRBJ2-3; D is ambiguous. Trimming stripped 1 base from V and 1 base from J, with 12 bases between. This CDR3 comprises 16 residues. CDR1 is SGHVS and CDR2 is FNYEAQ in the germline V gene. Here the CDR3 reads CASSLVSGFRTDTQYF. CDR3 nucleotide sequence: TGTGCCAGCAGCTTAGTATCAGGATTTCGCACAGATACGCAGTATTTT.